The 30 T cell receptor beta chains given below trace back to one sample, sequenced in a study of CXCR3-negative and CXCR3-positive naive CD8 T cells. cDNA libraries for TRB were generated by 5' RACE incorporating UMI labels. After re-calling the 5' RACE reads, TCRdb lists one entry per CDR3 protein, DNA absent. The sample table sets out tens of thousands of distinct CDR3 sequences. Sequencing was done on a sample of naive CXCR3- CD8+ T cells from blood. Described subset: CD45RO-CCR7+CD27+CD95- naive CD8+ T cells lacking CXCR3 (TNR3-). These receptors were collected from a human donor in good health. Some clones in this sample may be carry-over from other donors' samples.

This chain links TRBV28 with TRBJ2-3. Germline loops: CDR1 MDHEN, CDR2 SYDVKM. The CDR3 has 16 amino acids. CDR3 amino acids: CASSHYHAYSTDTQYF.

This chain links TRBV20-1 with TRBJ1-2. The CDR3 extends over 13 amino acids. Germline V gives CDR1 DFQATT, CDR2 SNEGSKA (reference sequence). CDR3 loop: CSARGGEFDGYTF.

The rearrangement joins TRBV5-5 to TRBJ2-7; TCRdb reports TRBD2, a call that lacks DNA to check it against. Germline loops: CDR1 SGHKS, CDR2 YYEKEE (reference sequence). The CDR3 has 14 residues. This CDR3 reads CASSGLRGSNEQYF.

V usage is TRBV19 and J usage is TRBJ1-6; TCRdb gives TRBD1 as the D gene, but with no DNA this cannot be confirmed. Germline values: CDR1 LNHDA, CDR2 SQIVND (reference sequence). This CDR3 comprises 14 residues. The CDR3 loop reads CASSPGQFSPPLHF.

The J gene is TRBJ2-3, the V gene TRBV20-1; absent DNA, TCRdb's TRBD2 call cannot be checked. CDR3 length equals 15 residues. CDR1 and CDR2 (germline): DFQATT, SNEGSKA (reference sequence). The CDR3: CSARVAGGATDTQYF.

The chain combines TRBV29-1 with TRBJ2-7; TCRdb indicates TRBD1, and absent DNA this call remains unverified. The CDR3 is 17 residues long. The germline V gene has CDR1 SQVTM and CDR2 ANQGSEA. The CDR3 is CSVEDLSDRGYSYEQYF.

This chain links TRBV7-9 with TRBJ2-1. Germline assignment: CDR1 SEHNR and CDR2 FQNEAQ (reference sequence). The CDR3 runs to 12 residues. This CDR3 reads CASSLTKDEQFF.

The chain joins TRBV20-1 to TRBJ2-3; there is no DNA to check the TCRdb D call of TRBD1. This CDR3 spans 15 amino acids. Germline V lookup: CDR1 DFQATT, CDR2 SNEGSKA (reference sequence). This chain's CDR3 is CSAIPSPGGKDTQYF.

The chain is built from TRBV29-1 and TRBJ1-1; the TCRdb D gene call, TRBD1, has no DNA to confirm it. CDR1 SQVTM and CDR2 ANQGSEA come from the germline V gene. The CDR3 has 14 amino acids. CDR3 loop: CSADPGQLNTEAFF.

The chain carries TRBV11-2 and TRBJ2-7; absent DNA, TCRdb's TRBD1 call cannot be checked. CDR1 and CDR2 (germline): SGHAT, FQNNGV. The CDR3 contains 12 residues. This CDR3 reads CASSPGGNEQCF.

V and J are TRBV13 and TRBJ2-3. In germline, CDR1 is PRHDT, CDR2 FYEKMQ (reference sequence). CDR3 length: 16 residues. The CDR3 loop is CASSLKETPSTDTQYF.

This chain uses TRBV12-3 or TRBV12-4 with TRBJ2-7; TCRdb selects TRBD2, and the lack of DNA leaves this call unchecked. This CDR3 spans 14 amino acids. The CDR3 here is CASSPGRGDYEQYF.

This rearrangement joins TRBV7-9 to TRBJ1-4. This CDR3 region has 14 residues. CDR1 is SEHNR, CDR2 FQNEAQ, per germline (reference sequence). The CDR3 reads CASSPPGPNEKLLF.

V is TRBV20-1 and J is TRBJ2-1. In germline, CDR1 is DFQATT, CDR2 SNEGSKA (reference sequence). CDR3 size: 12 residues. The CDR3 is CSARDRTFAQFF.

This rearrangement joins TRBV3-1 to TRBJ2-1; with no DNA, the TCRdb D assignment of TRBD2 cannot be verified. This CDR3 is built from 15 residues. Germline V lookup: CDR1 LGHDT, CDR2 YNNKEL (reference sequence). The CDR3 region is CASSQDRARYNEQFF.

The CDR3 loop reads CASSFQGIGTYEQYF. This chain links TRBV28 with TRBJ2-7; TCRdb proposes TRBD2, but this gene call is untestable without DNA. The CDR3 is 15 amino acids. CDR1 and CDR2 from the germline V gene are MDHEN and SYDVKM.

This chain connects TRBV3-1 to TRBJ2-3; there is no DNA to check the TCRdb D call of TRBD1. CDR3 size: 17 residues. Per the germline V gene, CDR1 is LGHDT and CDR2 is YNNKEL (reference sequence). CDR3 region: CASSQDGQRPSTDTQYF.

The chain has TRBV10-3 and TRBJ1-4. The CDR3 length is 12 residues. The germline V gene encodes CDR1 ENHRY and CDR2 SYGVKD. This CDR3 is CAISESTEKLFF.

This chain uses TRBV5-1 with TRBJ2-3; without DNA, the TCRdb call of TRBD2 cannot be checked. The CDR3 is 15 residues long. In germline, CDR1 is SGHRS, CDR2 YFSETQ. CDR3 in amino acids: CASKEAAFVLDTQYF.

This rearrangement joins TRBV6-2 or TRBV6-3 to TRBJ2-5. CDR3 length: 14 amino acids. CDR1 is MNHEY, CDR2 SVGEGT, per germline. The CDR3 loop reads CASSYSGLQETQYF.

CDR3 loop: CASSKRTSGVHSYEQYF. The chain carries TRBV21-1 and TRBJ2-7; the D gene TCRdb calls, TRBD2, cannot be checked with no DNA. TRBV21-1 is termed a pseudogene. The CDR3 consists of 17 residues.

V is TRBV14 and J is TRBJ2-7; as DNA is missing, the TRBD2 call by TCRdb cannot be tested. Germline CDR1 is SGHDN and CDR2 is FVKESK. CDR3 length: 17 amino acids. CDR3 loop: CASSQGLAGQWDYEQYF.

The rearrangement joins TRBV9 to TRBJ2-7; the D gene TCRdb calls, TRBD1, cannot be checked with no DNA. The CDR3 is made up of 15 amino acids. Germline CDR1 SGDLS, CDR2 YYNGEE. Here the CDR3 reads CASSAWGDPAYEQYF.

This chain joins TRBV29-1 and TRBJ2-1; as DNA is missing, the TRBD2 call by TCRdb cannot be tested. Germline-derived CDR1 and CDR2 are SQVTM and ANQGSEA. The CDR3 is 15 residues long. CDR3: CSVESTAQTGDEQFF.

The chain uses TRBV15 and TRBJ1-2. Per the germline V gene, CDR1 is LNHNV and CDR2 is YYDKDF (reference sequence). The CDR3 spans 13 residues. The CDR3 is CATSTLGPEGYTF.

CDR3 amino acids: CVSSQATGENYGYTF. This chain connects TRBV4-3 to TRBJ1-2; TCRdb's assignment of TRBD1 cannot be checked, as there is no DNA. Germline assignment: CDR1 LGHNA and CDR2 YSLEER. This CDR3 is built from 15 residues.

V is TRBV4-3 and J is TRBJ2-1; without DNA, the TCRdb call of TRBD1 cannot be checked. The germline V gene encodes CDR1 LGHNA and CDR2 YSLEER. This CDR3 is 16 amino acids long. The CDR3 spells CASSQDSVSGYNEQFF.

This sequence joins TRBV14 and TRBJ2-7. From germline, CDR1 is SGHDN and CDR2 FVKESK. The CDR3 totals 15 residues. CDR3: CASSQEMAWPYEQYF. The full variable domain, completed using reference TRBV14 and TRBJ2-7, is EAGVTQFPSHSVIEKGQTVTLRCDPISGHDNLYWYRRVMGKEIKFLLHFVKESKQDESGMPNNRFLAERTGGTYSTLKVQPAELEDSGVYFCASSQEMAWPYEQYFGPGTRLTVT.

The chain has TRBV4-2 and TRBJ1-5; without DNA, the TCRdb call of TRBD1 cannot be checked. The CDR3 has 14 amino acids. Germline-derived CDR1 and CDR2 are LGHNA and YNFKEQ. This chain's CDR3 is CASSQVAGDQPQHF.

The chain employs TRBV29-1 and TRBJ1-1; the D call of TRBD1 rests on TCRdb alone, since no DNA is present to check it. CDR1 SQVTM and CDR2 ANQGSEA come from the germline V gene. This CDR3 is 15 amino acids long. CDR3 protein: CSVGGSFRMNTEAFF.